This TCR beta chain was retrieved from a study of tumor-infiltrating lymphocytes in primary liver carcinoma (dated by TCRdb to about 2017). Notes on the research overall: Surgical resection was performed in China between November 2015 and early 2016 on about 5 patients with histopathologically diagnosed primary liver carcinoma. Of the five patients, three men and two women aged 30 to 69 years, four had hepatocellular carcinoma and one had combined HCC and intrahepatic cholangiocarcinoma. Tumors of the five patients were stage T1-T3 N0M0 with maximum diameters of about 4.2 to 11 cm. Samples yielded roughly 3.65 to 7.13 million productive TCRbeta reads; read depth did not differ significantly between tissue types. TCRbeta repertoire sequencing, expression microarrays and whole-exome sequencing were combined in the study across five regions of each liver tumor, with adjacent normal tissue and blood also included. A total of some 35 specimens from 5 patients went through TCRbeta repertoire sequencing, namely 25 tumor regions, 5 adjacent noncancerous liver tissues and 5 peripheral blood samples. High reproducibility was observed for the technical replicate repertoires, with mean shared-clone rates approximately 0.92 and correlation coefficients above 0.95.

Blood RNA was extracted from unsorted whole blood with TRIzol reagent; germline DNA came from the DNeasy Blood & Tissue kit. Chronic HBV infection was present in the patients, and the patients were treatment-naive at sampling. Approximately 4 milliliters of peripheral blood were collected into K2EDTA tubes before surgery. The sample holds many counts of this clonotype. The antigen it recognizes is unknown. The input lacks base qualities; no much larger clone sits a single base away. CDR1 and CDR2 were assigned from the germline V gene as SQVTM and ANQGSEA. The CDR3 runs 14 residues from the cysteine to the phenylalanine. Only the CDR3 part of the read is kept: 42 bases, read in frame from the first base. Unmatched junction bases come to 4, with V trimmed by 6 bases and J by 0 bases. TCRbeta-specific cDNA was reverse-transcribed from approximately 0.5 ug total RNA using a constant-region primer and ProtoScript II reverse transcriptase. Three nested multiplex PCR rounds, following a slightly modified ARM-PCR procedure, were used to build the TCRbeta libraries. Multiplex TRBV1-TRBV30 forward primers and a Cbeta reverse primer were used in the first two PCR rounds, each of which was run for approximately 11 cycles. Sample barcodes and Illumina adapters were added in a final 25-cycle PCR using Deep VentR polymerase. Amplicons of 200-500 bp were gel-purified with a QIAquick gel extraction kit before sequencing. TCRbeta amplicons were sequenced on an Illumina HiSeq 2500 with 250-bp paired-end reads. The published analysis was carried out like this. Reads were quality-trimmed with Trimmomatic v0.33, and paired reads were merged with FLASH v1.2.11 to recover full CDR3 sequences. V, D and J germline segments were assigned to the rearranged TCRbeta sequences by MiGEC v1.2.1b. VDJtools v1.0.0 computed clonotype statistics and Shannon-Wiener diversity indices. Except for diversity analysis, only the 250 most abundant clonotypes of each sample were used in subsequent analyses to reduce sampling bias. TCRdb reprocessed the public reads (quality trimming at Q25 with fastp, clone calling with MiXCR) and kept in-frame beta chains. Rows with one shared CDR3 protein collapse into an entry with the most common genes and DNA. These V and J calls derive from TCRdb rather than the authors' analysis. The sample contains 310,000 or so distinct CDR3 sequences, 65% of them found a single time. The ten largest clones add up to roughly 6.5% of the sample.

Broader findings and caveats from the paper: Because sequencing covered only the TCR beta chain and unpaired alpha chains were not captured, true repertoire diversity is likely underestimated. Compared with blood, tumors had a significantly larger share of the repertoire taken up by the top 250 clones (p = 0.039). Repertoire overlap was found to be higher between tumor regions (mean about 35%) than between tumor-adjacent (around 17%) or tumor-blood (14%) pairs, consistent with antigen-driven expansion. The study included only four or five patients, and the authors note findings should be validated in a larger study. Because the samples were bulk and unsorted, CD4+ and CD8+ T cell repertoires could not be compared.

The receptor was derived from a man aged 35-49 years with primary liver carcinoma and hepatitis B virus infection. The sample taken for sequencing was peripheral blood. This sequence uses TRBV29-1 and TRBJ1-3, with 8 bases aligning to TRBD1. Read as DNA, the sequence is TGCAGCGTGAAGGGACAGGACTCTGGAAACACCATATATTTT. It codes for CSVKGQDSGNTIYF.